This is a list of T cell receptor beta chains from one sample in a study of human T cells and chemical hapten exposure. TCRdb redid the calling of the RACE reads with MiXCR, one entry per CDR3 protein. The sample lists roughly 200,000 distinct CDR3 sequences, about 22% occurring once. The sequencing here drew on whole blood, taken in connection with sensitization to the hapten diphenylcyclopropenone (DPC). These receptor sequences come from a woman aged 35 to 49 with alopecia areata. Some clones in this sample may be carry-over from other donors' samples. Each CDR3 is given with its conserved first and last residue. A D gene is named only where the DNA matches it firmly. A row's size may be missing; if present it is once, few, many or a size class.

clone_size d_call j_call v_call cdr3_nt cdr3_aa
- - TRBJ2-7 TRBV27 TGTGCCAGCAGGAAGTTTAGCGAGCAGTACTTC CASRKFSEQYF
- - TRBJ2-1 TRBV7-2 TGTGCCAGCAGCCTTATGGTCAATGAGCAGTTCTTC CASSLMVNEQFF
- TRBD1 TRBJ2-7 TRBV29-1 TGCAGCGTTGAATCGACAGGGGGGGGGGAGCAGTACTTC CSVESTGGGEQYF
- - TRBJ2-1 TRBV3-1 TGTGCCAGCAGCCAACCCGCCGCTTACAATGAGCAGTTCTTC CASSQPAAYNEQFF
- TRBD1 TRBJ1-2 TRBV24-1 TGTGCCACCAGTGCTCCCGACAGGGTAGGCGGCTACACCTTC CATSAPDRVGGYTF
few - TRBJ2-1 TRBV6-2/TRBV6-3 TGTGCCAGCAGTTCGACTACCAATGAGCAGTTCTTC CASSSTTNEQFF
few TRBD1 TRBJ2-2 TRBV5-1 TGCGCCAGCAGCTTCGGGGACAGGGACACCGGGGAGCTGTTTTTT CASSFGDRDTGELFF
few - TRBJ1-2 TRBV6-1 TGTGCCAGCAGTGAAACCCGACCCGCCGGCTACACCTTC CASSETRPAGYTF
few - TRBJ1-1 TRBV10-3 TGTGCCATCAGTGATTCAGGGTTTAACACTGAAGCTTTCTTT CAISDSGFNTEAFF
many TRBD2 TRBJ2-1 TRBV29-1 TGCAGCGTTAGACTAGCGGGAGTCTCTGTTGAGCAGTTCTTC CSVRLAGVSVEQFF
- TRBD1 TRBJ2-5 TRBV6-5 TGTGCCAGCACCAGGACAGGAACCTTGAGTGAGACCCAGTACTTC CASTRTGTLSETQYF
- - TRBJ2-6 TRBV27 TGTGCCAGCAGTTTATCGATAGTCTCTGGGGCTAACGTCCTGACTTTC CASSLSIVSGANVLTF
few TRBD1 TRBJ2-5 TRBV7-2 TGTGCCAGCAGCCTTGACAGGGGACAAGAGACCCAGTACTTC CASSLDRGQETQYF
- TRBD2 TRBJ2-2 TRBV5-1 TGCGCCAGCAGCCGAGCTAGCGGGGAGACCGGGGAGCTGTTTTTT CASSRASGETGELFF
few TRBD2 TRBJ2-7 TRBV6-6 TGTGCCAGCACCCCCTTCCTGGGGGAGGGCCTAAAGGACGAGCAGTACTTC CASTPFLGEGLKDEQYF
few TRBD1 TRBJ2-1 TRBV5-5 TGTGCCAGCAGCTCGGGACAGGGGTCCTACAATGAGCAGTTCTTC CASSSGQGSYNEQFF
- - TRBJ1-1 TRBV7-2 TGTGCCAGCAGGTTAGGACTCGGAGCTTTCTTT CASRLGLGAFF
few TRBD1 TRBJ1-2 TRBV29-1 TGCAGCGTCCCGACAGGGGGCAATGGCTATGGCTACACCTTC CSVPTGGNGYGYTF
- - TRBJ1-1 TRBV5-1 TGCGCCAGCAGCTTGGTTGTGGGGGGGGTTCGGACTGAAGCTTTCTTT CASSLVVGGVRTEAFF
- - TRBJ2-7 TRBV6-5 TGTGCCAGCAGTCGCGGGCGGACCGGCTTTGTCGCGTACTTC CASSRGRTGFVAYF
- - TRBJ2-7 TRBV6-2/TRBV6-3 TGTGCCAGCAGTAACAGGGAGACCTACGAGCAGTACTTC CASSNRETYEQYF
- - TRBJ2-4 TRBV5-6 TGTGCCAGCAGCTTAATAGCGGAGAAGAAAAACATTCAGTACTTC CASSLIAEKKNIQYF
few TRBD2 TRBJ2-1 TRBV5-1 TGCGCCAGCAGCCCGGGACTAGCGGGAGTTATGGGGAATGAGCAGTTCTTC CASSPGLAGVMGNEQFF
- TRBD1 TRBJ2-1 TRBV6-4 TGTGCCAGCAGTGACTCCAGCGGGACAGGGGGCAGTGAGCAGTTCTTC CASSDSSGTGGSEQFF
- - TRBJ2-7 TRBV7-2 TGTGCCAGCAGCTTAGTGGGGGGGGACAGAACCTACGAGCAGTACTTC CASSLVGGDRTYEQYF
- - TRBJ2-3 TRBV7-8 TGTGCCAGCAGTCTCCAGGGAGTGCTCCCAGATACGCAGTATTTT CASSLQGVLPDTQYF
few TRBD2 TRBJ2-3 TRBV5-1 TGCGCCAGCAGCTTGGTACTAGCGGGAGGTTCAGATACGCAGTATTTT CASSLVLAGGSDTQYF
- - TRBJ1-3 TRBV20-1 TGCGCGCGGGGCTCCAGTGGAAACACCATATATTTT CARGSSGNTIYF
- - TRBJ1-1 TRBV4-3 TGCGCCAGCAGCCAGGAACATAACACTGAAGCTTTCTTT CASSQEHNTEAFF
many TRBD2 TRBJ2-7 TRBV4-3 TGCGCCAGCAGCCAACTAGCGGGAAACCCTAGCTCCTACGAGCAGTACTTC CASSQLAGNPSSYEQYF
- - TRBJ2-1 TRBV6-2/TRBV6-3 TGTGCCAGCAGTTGGGAGAGCTCCTACAATGAGCAGTTCTTC CASSWESSYNEQFF
few - TRBJ2-7 TRBV20-1 TGCAGTGCTATACAGGGACCCCACGAGCAGTACTTC CSAIQGPHEQYF
- - TRBJ1-1 TRBV12-3/TRBV12-4 TGTGCCAGCACCCACAGGACCGGACCAAGGACTGAAGCTTTCTTT CASTHRTGPRTEAFF
few - TRBJ2-5 TRBV7-9 TGTGCCAGCAGCTTAGTCAGGGTCCAAGAGACCCAGTACTTC CASSLVRVQETQYF
- - TRBJ1-6 TRBV2 TGTGCCAGCGGGGGGGATAGTAATTCACCCCTCCACTTT CASGGDSNSPLHF
- TRBD1 TRBJ1-4 TRBV7-2 TGTGCCAGCAGCCCGACAGGGCAACCTAATGAAAAACTGTTTTTT CASSPTGQPNEKLFF
- TRBD2 TRBJ2-3 TRBV7-3 TGTGCCAGCAGCTTGACTAGCGGGATCACAGATACGCAGTATTTT CASSLTSGITDTQYF
- TRBD1 TRBJ2-7 TRBV2 TGTGCCAGCAGGCGCGAATGGACAGGGCAAGTTCTCCCCTACGAGCAGTACTTC CASRREWTGQVLPYEQYF
- - TRBJ2-3 TRBV20-1 TGCAGTGCCAGGGCACAGGGAGATACGCAGTATTTT CSARAQGDTQYF
- TRBD2 TRBJ2-7 TRBV4-2 TGTGCCAGCAGCCAAGATGGCGGGAGGGCCGACGAGCAGTACTTC CASSQDGGRADEQYF
- - TRBJ2-7 TRBV7-2 TGTGCCAGCAGCTTAGTGATTGCCTACGAGCAGTACTTC CASSLVIAYEQYF
many - TRBJ1-4 TRBV18 TGTGCCAGCTCACCGGGGGCAACTAATGAAAAACTGTTTTTT CASSPGATNEKLFF
few - TRBJ2-3 TRBV2 TGTGCCAGCACTGAGGCAGATACGCAGTATTTT CASTEADTQYF
- TRBD2 TRBJ2-5 TRBV19 TGTGCCAGTGCGGGGGGAGGAGAGACCCAGTACTTC CASAGGGETQYF
- - TRBJ2-7 TRBV5-1 TGCGCCAGCAGAGGAAACTCCTACGAGCAGTACTTC CASRGNSYEQYF
many - TRBJ1-2 TRBV29-1 TGCAGCGTGCAATCCCCCTGGACGGGAAACTATGGCTACACCTTC CSVQSPWTGNYGYTF
- - TRBJ2-2 TRBV9 TGTGCCAGCAGCGTAGATGGGGCGGGCACCGGGGAGCTGTTTTTT CASSVDGAGTGELFF
many - TRBJ2-1 TRBV10-3 TGTGCCATCAGTTTTAGGGGCCATGAGCAGTTCTTC CAISFRGHEQFF
few - TRBJ1-1 TRBV5-1 TGCGCCAGCAGCTTCGACTCCTTGAACACTGAAGCTTTCTTT CASSFDSLNTEAFF
- - TRBJ1-1 TRBV20-1 TGCAGTGCTAGAGTAAGGGGGGACACTGAAGCTTTCTTT CSARVRGDTEAFF
- TRBD1 TRBJ1-5 TRBV6-2/TRBV6-3 TGTGCCAGCAGTTACTCTAGGACAGGGGTCATTTATAGCAATCAGCCCCAGCATTTT CASSYSRTGVIYSNQPQHF